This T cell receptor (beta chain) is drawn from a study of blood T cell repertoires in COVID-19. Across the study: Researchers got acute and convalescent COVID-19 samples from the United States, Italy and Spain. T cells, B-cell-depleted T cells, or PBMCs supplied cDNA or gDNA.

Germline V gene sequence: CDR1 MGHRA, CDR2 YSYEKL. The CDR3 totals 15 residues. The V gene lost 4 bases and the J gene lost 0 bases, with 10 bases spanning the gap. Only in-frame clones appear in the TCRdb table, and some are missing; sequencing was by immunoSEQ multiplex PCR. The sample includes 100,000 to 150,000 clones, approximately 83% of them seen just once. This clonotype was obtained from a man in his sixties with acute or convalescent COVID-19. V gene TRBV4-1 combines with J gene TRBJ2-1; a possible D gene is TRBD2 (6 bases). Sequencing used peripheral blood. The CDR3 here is CASSLSGSSYNEQFF. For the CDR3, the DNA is TGCGCCAGCAGCCTTAGCGGAAGCTCCTACAATGAGCAGTTCTTC.